These 13 T cell receptor beta chains originate from one sample sequenced in a study of post-analysis software for immune sequencing data. Unique molecular identifiers tagged the TCR beta cDNA libraries. One entry per CDR3 protein results from TCRdb running MiXCR on the PCR reads. The repertoire consists of roughly 570,000 distinct CDR3 sequences, with under 40% occurring once and the leading ten covering approximately 6%. For these receptors, no antigen is known. Overall study findings and caveats: Patients used several TRBV segments, including TRBV5-6, TRBV5-1 and TRBV20-1, more often than controls.

Sequenced sample: blood. The receptors derive from a girl younger than 18 with multiple sclerosis.

The chain employs TRBV14 and TRBJ2-1; tentative D call: TRBD1 (6 bases). V gave up 4 bases and J gave up 5 bases, with 12 bases separating them. The CDR3 runs 14 residues. In germline, CDR1 is SGHDN, CDR2 FVKESK. CDR3 loop: CASSRQVANNEQFF. The CDR3 DNA is TGTGCCAGCAGCCGACAGGTAGCGAACAATGAGCAGTTCTTC.

The V and J genes are TRBV18 and TRBJ1-1, with D possibly matching TRBD1 (5 bases). The V and J ends lost 6 bases and 0 bases respectively, with 17 bases between them. Germline V gene data show CDR1 as KGHSH and CDR2 as LQKENI. The CDR3 contains 16 residues. In DNA, the CDR3 is TGTGCCAGCTCCCCCAGAGGGGTCCCGATGAACACTGAAGCTTTCTTT. Its protein is CASSPRGVPMNTEAFF.

The chain has TRBV15 and TRBJ1-2; a possible D gene is TRBD1 (5 bases). This CDR3 comprises 17 residues. The germline CDR1 and CDR2 sequences are LNHNV and YYDKDF (reference sequence). V was cut by 0 bases and J by 4 bases, with 18 bases left in between. The CDR3 spells CATSRDLGRGPLYGYTF. CDR3 nucleotide sequence: TGTGCCACCAGCAGAGATCTGGGAAGGGGCCCGCTCTATGGCTACACCTTC.

The chain joins TRBV13 to TRBJ2-1, with D possibly being TRBD1 or TRBD2 (6 bases each). The CDR3 runs to 16 residues. Germline CDR1 reads PRHDT; CDR2 reads FYEKMQ (reference sequence). Between the trimmed V and J ends, which lost 3 bases and 0 bases, there was a span of 12 bases. CDR3 sequence reads: CASSFFGGRSYNEQFF. The DNA of the CDR3 is TGTGCCAGCAGCTTTTTCGGGGGCCGCTCCTACAATGAGCAGTTCTTC.

This rearrangement joins TRBV5-1 to TRBJ2-5, with TRBD1 as a possible D gene (6 bases). CDR3 length: 16 residues. In germline, CDR1 is SGHRS, CDR2 YFSETQ. V was clipped by 0 bases and J by 2 bases, with 14 bases between them. CDR3 DNA sequence: TGCGCCAGCAGCTTGGACAGACAGGAACCTCAAGAGACCCAGTACTTC. Encoded protein: CASSLDRQEPQETQYF.

This clonotype was counted only a few times. The chain has TRBV2 and TRBJ1-2; D is unclear. The CDR3 length is 15 residues. The V end lost 0 bases, the J end lost 4 bases, and 12 bases lay between the germline ends. Germline V gene lookup returns CDR1 SNHLY and CDR2 FYNNEI. The CDR3 DNA is TGTGCCAGCAGTGAAGCCGGGCATGTTGCCTATGGCTACACCTTC. It encodes CASSEAGHVAYGYTF.

The V call is TRBV20-1, the J call TRBJ1-5, with 7 bases lining up with TRBD1. The ends lost 5 bases at V and 4 bases at J; junction bases unmatched: 2. Germline V gene lookup returns CDR1 DFQATT and CDR2 SNEGSKA (reference sequence). This CDR3 is 12 amino acids long. CDR3 in amino acids: CSAFRGNQPQHF. Here the CDR3 DNA reads TGCAGTGCTTTCAGGGGGAATCAGCCCCAGCATTTT.

Notes on this clonotype: The missing conserved phenylalanine or tryptophan at the end of this CDR3 makes a read error likely. The chain is built from TRBV20-1 and TRBJ2-3; no reliable D call. Germline V gives CDR1 DFQATT, CDR2 SNEGSKA (reference sequence). The V end lost 4 bases, the J end lost 3 bases, and 14 bases lay between the germline ends. This CDR3 spans 14 amino acids. CDR3 bases: TGCAGTGCTACGAGATCCGCGGCGACAGATACGCAGTATTTG. Translation gives CSATRSAATDTQYL.

This chain connects TRBV7-9 to TRBJ1-1, with a possible D match to TRBD1 (6 bases). The length of the CDR3 is 17 residues. V lost 1 base to trimming and J lost 1 base, with 16 bases between them. Germline lookup yields CDR1 SEHNR and CDR2 FQNEAQ (reference sequence). The CDR3 sequence: CASSLDKDRHKNTEAFF. CDR3 coding DNA: TGTGCCAGCAGCTTAGACAAGGACAGACACAAGAACACTGAAGCTTTCTTT.

The V call is TRBV29-1, the J call TRBJ2-7, with TRBD2 matching over 7 bases. This CDR3 has 15 residues. After removal of 0 bases from V and 7 bases from J, the junction contained 12 bases not matched to a gene. Germline assignment: CDR1 SQVTM and CDR2 ANQGSEA. CDR3 region: CSVEDLTSVYNEQYF. The CDR3 DNA follows: TGCAGCGTTGAAGATCTAACTAGCGTCTACAATGAGCAGTACTTC.

This clonotype was seen at least ten times. J is TRBJ2-4 and V is TRBV4-1; tentative D call: TRBD2 (5 bases). Trimming pared 0 bases from V and 3 bases from J, leaving 15 bases between. This CDR3 spans 17 amino acids. The germline gives CDR1 MGHRA, CDR2 YSYEKL. The CDR3 reads CASSQDAPPGDKNIQYF. The DNA of the CDR3 is TGCGCCAGCAGCCAAGATGCCCCCCCCGGGGACAAAAACATTCAGTACTTC.

The DNA of the CDR3 is TGTGCCAGCAGACTCAGAAATCAGCCCCAGCATTTT. Protein: CASRLRNQPQHF. The chain employs TRBV6-1 and TRBJ1-5, with D unresolved. Germline loops: CDR1 MNHNS, CDR2 SASEGT. CDR3 length equals 12 residues. V was pared by 6 bases and J by 4 bases, with 7 bases between.

This clonotype was picked up a small number of times. J is TRBJ1-2 and V is TRBV4-1, with 8 bases matching TRBD1. Germline V gene sequence: CDR1 MGHRA, CDR2 YSYEKL. J gave up 5 bases and V 3 bases, and 8 bases lay outside the gene matches. The CDR3 is made up of 15 amino acids. The DNA for the CDR3 is TGCGCCAGCAGCCACCCCGGACAGGGTATTTATGGCTACACCTTC. It yields the protein CASSHPGQGIYGYTF.